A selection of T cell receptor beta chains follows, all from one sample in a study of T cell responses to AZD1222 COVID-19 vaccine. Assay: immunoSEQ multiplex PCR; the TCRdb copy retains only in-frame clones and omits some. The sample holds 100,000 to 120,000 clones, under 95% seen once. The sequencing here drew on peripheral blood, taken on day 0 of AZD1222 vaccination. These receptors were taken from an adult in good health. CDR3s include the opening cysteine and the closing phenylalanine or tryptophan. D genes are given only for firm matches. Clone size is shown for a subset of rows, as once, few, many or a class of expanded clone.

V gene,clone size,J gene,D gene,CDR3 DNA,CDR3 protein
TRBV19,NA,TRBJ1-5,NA,TGTGCCAGTAGTATACGCGGGGCTGGAAATCAGCCCCAGCATTTT,CASSIRGAGNQPQHF
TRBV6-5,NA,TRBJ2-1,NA,TGTGCCAGCAGTAGTGAGACGGATTACAATGAGCAGTTCTTC,CASSSETDYNEQFF
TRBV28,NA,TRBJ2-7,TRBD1,TGTGCCAGCAGGTTTATGACAGGGAACGAGCAGTACTTC,CASRFMTGNEQYF
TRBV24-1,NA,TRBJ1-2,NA,TGTGCCACCAGTGACCCGGGAAGGTATGGCTACACCTTC,CATSDPGRYGYTF
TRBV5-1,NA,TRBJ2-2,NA,TGCGCCAGCAGCCCACAGTCGAACACCGGGGAGCTGTTTTTT,CASSPQSNTGELFF
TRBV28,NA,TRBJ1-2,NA,TGTGCCAGCAGTCGCCACTCCGGGAGCTACACCTTC,CASSRHSGSYTF
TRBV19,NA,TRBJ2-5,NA,TGTGCCAGTAGTATAACAGGAGCACCGGAGACCCAGTACTTC,CASSITGAPETQYF
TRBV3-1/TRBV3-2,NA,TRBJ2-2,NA,TGTGCCAGCAGCCAAGACTGGAACACCGGGGAGCTGTTTTTT,CASSQDWNTGELFF
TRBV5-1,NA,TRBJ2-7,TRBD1,TGCGCCAGCAGCTTGGCCCCGGGCCGGGACAGGGTTAACGAGCAGTACTTC,CASSLAPGRDRVNEQYF
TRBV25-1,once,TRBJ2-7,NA,TGTGCCAGCAGTTTCCGGGACGAGCAGTACTTC,CASSFRDEQYF
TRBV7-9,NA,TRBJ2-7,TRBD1,TGTGCCAGCAGCTCCGGACAGGGGATGGCCTACGAGCAGTACTTC,CASSSGQGMAYEQYF
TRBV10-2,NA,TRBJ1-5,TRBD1,TGCGCCAGCAGTCCCGGGACAGTAAGCAATCAGCCCCAGCATTTT,CASSPGTVSNQPQHF
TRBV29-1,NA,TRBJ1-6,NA,TGCAGCGTTGCCGGGACGAACAATTCACCCCTCCACTTT,CSVAGTNNSPLHF
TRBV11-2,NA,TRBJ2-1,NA,TGTGCCAGCAGCTTAGATATCGGGGAATACAATGAGCAGTTCTTC,CASSLDIGEYNEQFF
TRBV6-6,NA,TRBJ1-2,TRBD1,TGTGCCAGCAGTTCCCCGGCGACAGGGGGGAATGGCTACACCTTC,CASSSPATGGNGYTF
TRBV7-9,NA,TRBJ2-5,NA,TGTGCCAGCAGAACGGGGGCCGGTGAGACCCAGTACTTC,CASRTGAGETQYF
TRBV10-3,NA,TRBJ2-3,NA,TGTGCCACCCTCACTGGGGACCCTAGCACAGATACGCAGTATTTT,CATLTGDPSTDTQYF
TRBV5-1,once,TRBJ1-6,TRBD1,TGCGCCAGCAGCTCCGGGACAGTCCCTAATTCACCCCTCCACTTT,CASSSGTVPNSPLHF
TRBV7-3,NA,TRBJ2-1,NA,TGTGCCAGCAGCTTAAGTTCGCTTGGGCGCCGGGACAATGAGCAGTTCTTC,CASSLSSLGRRDNEQFF
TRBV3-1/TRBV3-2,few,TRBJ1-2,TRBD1,TGTGCCAGCAGCCGAGTGTCGACAGGGGCGGCCTATGGCTACACCTTC,CASSRVSTGAAYGYTF
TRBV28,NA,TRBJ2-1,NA,TGTGCCAGCCAGGTTGCCTACAATGAGCAGTTCTTC,CASQVAYNEQFF
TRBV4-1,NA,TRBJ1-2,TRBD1,TGCGCCAGCAGCCTAGGCGGGACAGGGGTTGATGGCTACACCTTC,CASSLGGTGVDGYTF
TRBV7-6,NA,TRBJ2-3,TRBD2,TGTGCCAGCAGCTTAAGACTAGCGGGCTCTAGCACAGATACGCAGTATTTT,CASSLRLAGSSTDTQYF
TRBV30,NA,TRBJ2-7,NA,TGTGCCTGGAGTCGCGCGGGGGCGGGGTCCTACGAGCAGTACTTC,CAWSRAGAGSYEQYF
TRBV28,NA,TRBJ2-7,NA,TGTGCCAGCAGCCCGCCCTCCGGGACACTTTTTACGGGGCAGTACTTC,CASSPPSGTLFTGQYF
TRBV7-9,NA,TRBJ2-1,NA,TGTGCCAGCAGCAACCCCCTGTCAACTGGTAATGAGCAGTTCTTC,CASSNPLSTGNEQFF
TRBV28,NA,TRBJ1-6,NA,TGTGCCAGCCGCACGCACGGCGGTTTCTATAATTCACCCCTCCACTTT,CASRTHGGFYNSPLHF
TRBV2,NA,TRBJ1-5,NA,TGTGCCAGCAGCCCTGAACCAGGGTTCAATCAGCCCCAGCATTTT,CASSPEPGFNQPQHF
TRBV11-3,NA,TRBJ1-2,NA,TGTGCCAGCAGCTTGAGGCCGTTAAACTATGGCTACACCTTC,CASSLRPLNYGYTF
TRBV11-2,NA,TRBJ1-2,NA,TGTGCCAGCAGCGATTTAAACTATGGCTACACCTTC,CASSDLNYGYTF
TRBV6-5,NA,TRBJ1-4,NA,TGTGCCAGCAGTCCTATGGACCTTGAAAAACTGTTTTTT,CASSPMDLEKLFF